This TCR beta chain derives from a study of OX40 agonist ivuxolimab in advanced cancers. TCRdb's table, derived via immunoSEQ multiplex PCR, lists solely in-frame clones and lacks some. Counted here are some 50,000 clones, about 81% occurring once; the ten biggest clones make up roughly 0.66%. Blood was sampled at baseline, cycle 4 day 1, and cycle 7 day 1. Trimming took off 6 bases at V and 3 bases at J, with 16 bases between the two ends. CDR1 LNHDA and CDR2 SQIVND come from the germline V gene (reference sequence). There are 15 residues in the CDR3. V and J are TRBV19 and TRBJ2-3; D is possibly TRBD1 or TRBD2 (6 bases each). Sequences were derived from CD4+ or CD8+ T cells sorted from blood, sampled in a trial of the OX40 agonist ivuxolimab. The source is an adult with an advanced solid tumor such as melanoma, head and neck, liver or kidney cancer. The CDR3 DNA is TGTGCCAGTAGCGGGACACCCGGGACTACAGATACGCAGTATTTT. Protein sequence: CASSGTPGTTDTQYF.